This entry concerns a single TCR beta chain. The antigen remains undetermined. The sample belongs to a study of siplizumab effects on memory and regulatory T cells. Study outcomes and limitations: Major contributors to the alloresponse seemed to be naive T cells, which also appeared more diverse than memory cells. The suppressive capacity of proliferating Tregs from siplizumab cultures remained unconfirmed. The alloreactive clones that mapped to unstimulated subsets made up only a minor fraction. Siplizumab significantly lowered the alloreactive sequences that could be traced to unstimulated CD4+ memory cells.

Data came from immunoSEQ multiplex PCR; TCRdb stores just in-frame clones and leaves some out. In the table there are 50,000 to 55,000 clones, 95% to 98% of which are singletons. CDR1 SNHLY and CDR2 FYNNEI come from the germline V gene. The V gene end was trimmed by 8 bases and the J gene end by 0 bases; junction bases not matched to a gene: 10. The CDR3 loop spans 16 amino acids. The V and J genes are TRBV2 and TRBJ2-4, with 7 positions matching TRBD1. The sequenced sample consisted of naive CD4+ T cells sorted from blood. The clonotype comes from a human donor in good health. The CDR3 loop is CASGRGGGLAKNIQYF. The CDR3 DNA sequence: TGTGCCAGCGGGAGAGGGGGCGGACTAGCCAAAAACATTCAGTACTTC. Complete variable domain (other parts from reference TRBV2 and TRBJ2-4): EPEVTQTPSHQVTQMGQEVILRCVPISNHLYFYWYRQILGQKVEFLVSFYNNEISEKSEIFDDQFSVERPDGSNFTLKIRSTKLEDSAMYFCASGRGGGLAKNIQYFGAGTRLSVL.